This is a list of T cell receptor beta chains from one sample in a study of shared clonotypes between healthy human individuals. Measured with immunoSEQ multiplex PCR; TCRdb has only the in-frame clones, and not every one. Among around 2.5 million clones listed, approximately 93% were seen once. The sequenced material came from naive CD4+ T cells from PBMCs. The receptors shown here come from a man younger than 35 in good health. Some clones in this sample may be carry-over from other donors' samples. Both conserved end residues are part of each CDR3. A D gene is named only where the DNA matches it firmly. The size of a clone is reported for some rows only, either as once, few or many, or as a class for expanded clones.

v_gene	abundance	j_gene	d_gene	CDR3aa	CDR3nt
TRBV2	-	TRBJ2-3	TRBD2	CASQWGTSGSTDTQYF	TGTGCCAGCCAGTGGGGGACTAGCGGGAGCACAGATACGCAGTATTTT
TRBV6-5	-	TRBJ1-5	-	CASSYSRLGNQPQHF	TGTGCCAGCAGTTACTCGAGGCTTGGTAATCAGCCCCAGCATTTT
TRBV11-2	-	TRBJ1-5	-	CASSSLLEGSQHF	TGTGCCAGCAGCTCCCTTTTGGAGGGGTCCCAGCATTTT
TRBV11-2	-	TRBJ1-1	-	CASSSKRKQGPNTEAFF	TGTGCCAGCAGCTCGAAACGAAAACAGGGTCCCAACACTGAAGCTTTCTTT
TRBV28	-	TRBJ1-4	TRBD1	CATTGATNEKLFF	TGTGCCACCACAGGGGCGACTAATGAAAAACTGTTTTTT
TRBV5-4	-	TRBJ2-3	TRBD2	CASSPKERGDTDTQYF	TGTGCCAGCAGCCCAAAGGAGCGGGGCGACACAGATACGCAGTATTTT
TRBV7-3	-	TRBJ2-4	-	CASRDGIAKNIQYF	TGTGCCAGCAGGGACGGGATAGCCAAAAACATTCAGTACTTC
TRBV4-1	-	TRBJ2-2	TRBD2	CASRTGLPAGELFF	TGCGCCAGCCGGACGGGACTACCTGCCGGGGAGCTGTTTTTT
TRBV5-1	-	TRBJ1-1	-	CASSSIKGTEAFF	TGCGCCAGCAGCTCGATAAAGGGCACTGAAGCTTTCTTT
TRBV7-9	once	TRBJ2-3	-	CASSQTGHTQYF	TGTGCCAGCAGCCAGACCGGCCATACGCAGTATTTT
TRBV7-2	-	TRBJ1-5	-	CASSVRGNQPQHF	TGTGCCAGCAGCGTTCGGGGCAATCAGCCCCAGCATTTT
TRBV5-1	once	TRBJ1-1	-	CASSPAAGRGSTEAFF	TGCGCCAGCAGCCCCGCGGCAGGGCGAGGTTCAACTGAAGCTTTCTTT
TRBV5-6	-	TRBJ2-1	-	CASSPPGAVYTNEQFF	TGTGCCAGCAGCCCACCGGGGGCGGTTTACACCAATGAGCAGTTCTTC
TRBV18	-	TRBJ1-1	-	CASSLVGLNTEAFF	TGTGCCAGCTCACTGGTTGGGTTGAACACTGAAGCTTTCTTT
TRBV14	-	TRBJ2-2	-	CASSQEIRHPKNTGELFF	TGTGCCAGCAGCCAAGAAATCAGGCACCCCAAAAACACCGGGGAGCTGTTTTTT
TRBV7-2	-	TRBJ2-3	TRBD2	CASSLSLAGGPGTDTQYF	TGTGCCAGCAGCTTAAGCCTAGCGGGAGGGCCTGGCACAGATACGCAGTATTTT
TRBV5-1	-	TRBJ2-6	-	CASSPPISSGANVLTF	TGCGCCAGCAGCCCACCGATTTCCTCTGGGGCCAACGTCCTGACTTTC
TRBV30	-	TRBJ1-5	-	CAWSAEDGGNQPQHF	TGTGCCTGGAGTGCGGAGGACGGGGGAAATCAGCCCCAGCATTTT
TRBV5-1	once	TRBJ2-5	TRBD2	CASSWGLAGNQETQYF	TGCGCCAGCAGCTGGGGACTAGCGGGAAACCAAGAGACCCAGTACTTC
TRBV14	-	TRBJ2-2	TRBD1	CASSEVFGTGYTGELFF	TGTGCCAGCAGCGAAGTATTCGGGACAGGTTACACCGGGGAGCTGTTTTTT
TRBV28	once	TRBJ1-2	-	CASSALDYGYTF	TGTGCCAGCAGTGCCCTTGACTATGGCTACACCTTC
TRBV2	-	TRBJ1-5	-	CASIRGLDQPQHF	TGTGCCAGCATCCGGGGGTTGGATCAGCCCCAGCATTTT
TRBV5-4	-	TRBJ2-1	-	CASSLEAWATYNEQFF	TGTGCCAGCAGCTTGGAAGCTTGGGCCACCTACAATGAGCAGTTCTTC
TRBV28	-	TRBJ2-5	-	CASSLVGDPRTQYF	TGTGCCAGCAGTTTGGTAGGGGATCCCAGGACCCAGTACTTC
TRBV7-9	-	TRBJ1-2	-	CASIKDGFYGYTF	TGTGCCAGCATCAAGGACGGTTTCTATGGCTACACCTTC
TRBV27	-	TRBJ1-3	-	CASSPELSGNTIYF	TGTGCCAGCAGTCCAGAACTCTCTGGAAACACCATATATTTT
TRBV7-9	-	TRBJ2-1	-	CASSLADNEQFF	TGTGCCAGCAGCTTAGCGGACAATGAGCAGTTCTTC
TRBV28	-	TRBJ2-7	TRBD1	CASTGVGQGVEQYF	TGTGCCAGCACTGGAGTTGGACAGGGGGTCGAGCAGTACTTC
TRBV28	-	TRBJ2-7	-	CASRIFRQAAPYEQYF	TGTGCCAGCAGGATCTTTCGCCAGGCGGCCCCCTACGAGCAGTACTTC
TRBV11-2	-	TRBJ1-2	-	CASSLAPGAGYGYTF	TGTGCCAGCAGCTTAGCCCCGGGCGCGGGGTATGGCTACACCTTC
TRBV28	-	TRBJ2-7	-	CASSLFRLARTTPENYEQYF	TGTGCCAGCAGTTTATTTAGGCTAGCGAGAACTACCCCCGAGAACTACGAGCAGTACTTC
TRBV28	-	TRBJ1-1	-	CAAGTPMNTEAFF	TGTGCCGCTGGGACCCCGATGAACACTGAAGCTTTCTTT
TRBV7-9	-	TRBJ2-2	-	CASSQGGGWTGELFF	TGTGCCAGCAGCCAAGGTGGGGGTTGGACCGGGGAGCTGTTTTTT
TRBV14	-	TRBJ2-1	-	CASSLETSRVLYNEQFF	TGTGCCAGCAGCTTAGAGACCTCACGCGTTCTCTACAATGAGCAGTTCTTC
TRBV11-3	-	TRBJ1-2	TRBD1	CASSLGDSGQAFYYGYTF	TGTGCCAGCAGCTTGGGGGACTCCGGACAGGCTTTCTACTATGGCTACACCTTC